The rows below give T cell receptor beta chains drawn from one sample of a study of T-cell memory formation after mild COVID-19. TCRdb re-called the 5' RACE reads with MiXCR, one entry per CDR3 protein. Here the sample spans about 360,000 distinct CDR3 sequences, about 15% being singletons. Sequenced: PBMCs or a T cell subset sorted from them (not recorded which). These receptors all come from a man aged 18-30 years who had mild COVID-19 (a few samples of this study predate the infection). Cell type and time point are not known. CDR3s include the opening cysteine and the closing phenylalanine or tryptophan. The D gene is left open where the match is weak. Clone size is not always given. Where it is, it says once, few, many or a class for expanded clones.

clone_size j_call d_call v_call cdr3_nt cdr3_aa
- TRBJ1-1 - TRBV11-3 TGTGCCAGCAGCTTCGGGAGGAGCACTGAAGCTTTCTTT CASSFGRSTEAFF
- TRBJ2-3 - TRBV5-6 TGTGCCAGCAGCACACTAGCCCCAGATACGCAGTATTTT CASSTLAPDTQYF
- TRBJ2-3 - TRBV4-1 TGCGCCAGCAGCCAAGAAGGGACCGCCAGGGCGGATACGCAGTATTTT CASSQEGTARADTQYF
many TRBJ2-7 - TRBV7-9 TGTGCCAGCAGCCCGAAGACAGTCATCCTGGGCGAGCAGTACTTC CASSPKTVILGEQYF
- TRBJ2-2 - TRBV4-1 TGCGCCAGCAGCCAAGGGAGGGGTGGCACCGGGGAGCTGTTTTTT CASSQGRGGTGELFF
many TRBJ1-1 TRBD1 TRBV12-3/TRBV12-4 TGTGCCAGCAGCCGGGACAGCCATACTGAAGCTTTCTTT CASSRDSHTEAFF
- TRBJ1-3 - TRBV6-1 TGTGCCAGCAGTGATCGGCCTCCCTCTGGAAACACCATATATTTT CASSDRPPSGNTIYF
many TRBJ2-2 - TRBV20-1 TGCAGTGCTAGTAACCCAAGGGGCGCCGGGGAGCTGTTTTTT CSASNPRGAGELFF
many TRBJ1-1 TRBD1 TRBV5-1 TGCGCCAGCAAAATACAGGGGGCGTCTTCTCCCACTGAAGCTTTCTTT CASKIQGASSPTEAFF
many TRBJ1-6 TRBD1 TRBV5-1 TGCGCCAGCAGCTTGGAATCTCCAGGACAGGGGATTCGGGGCCTTTATAATTCACCCCTCCACTTT CASSLESPGQGIRGLYNSPLHF
- TRBJ1-1 - TRBV3-1 TGTGCCAGCAGCCCTCTGCAGGGGAAGGACACTGAAGCTTTCTTT CASSPLQGKDTEAFF
- TRBJ1-6 TRBD1 TRBV4-2 TGTGCCAGCAGCCAAGAGAAATCAGGGGGAGGGTTTTCACCCCTCCACTTT CASSQEKSGGGFSPLHF
few TRBJ2-5 TRBD2 TRBV20-1 TGCAGTGCTGGGACTAGCGGTTACCAAGAGACCCAGTACTTC CSAGTSGYQETQYF
many TRBJ2-7 TRBD1 TRBV20-1 TGCAGTGCGTCGGGACAGGGGGTCTCCTACGAGCAGTACTTC CSASGQGVSYEQYF
- TRBJ2-2 TRBD2 TRBV7-6 TGTGCCAGCAGCTTACGGGTCGGGGGGGCGTCCGGGGAGCTGTTTTTT CASSLRVGGASGELFF
- TRBJ2-5 TRBD1 TRBV12-3/TRBV12-4 TGTGCCAGCAGTTGGGACAGGGAAGAGACCCAGTACTTC CASSWDREETQYF
- TRBJ2-1 TRBD2 TRBV5-4 TGTGCCAGCAGCTCTACCTATCCGACTAGCGGGGTCGGAAGGGAGCAGTTCTTC CASSSTYPTSGVGREQFF
few TRBJ2-5 - TRBV28 TGTGCCAGCAGTGGGGGGGGGCTAGCGTCGGAGACCCAGTACTTC CASSGGGLASETQYF
- TRBJ1-2 TRBD1 TRBV20-1 TGCAGTGCTATACACAGGGGGCTGCTCTATGGCTACACCTTC CSAIHRGLLYGYTF
- TRBJ2-5 TRBD2 TRBV6-6 TGTGCCAGCAGTTCCGCGGGGGGCCGGGAGACCCAGTACTTC CASSSAGGRETQYF
- TRBJ2-3 TRBD2 TRBV4-3 TGCGCCAGCAGCCAACTAGCGGGGGGGCAGGATACGCAGTATTTT CASSQLAGGQDTQYF
few TRBJ2-1 - TRBV4-3 TGCGCCAGCAGCAAAGAGGTGACGATGCCCTATGAGCAGTTCTTC CASSKEVTMPYEQFF
few TRBJ2-5 - TRBV5-1 TGCGCCAGCAGCTCGAGCCCAAGGGGCGCGGGTGTCCAAGAGACCCAGTACTTC CASSSSPRGAGVQETQYF
many TRBJ2-3 - TRBV12-3/TRBV12-4 TGTGCCAGCGGGAGACCAGGCGGGGGCACAGATACGCAGTATTTT CASGRPGGGTDTQYF
- TRBJ2-1 - TRBV5-1 TGCGCCAGCAGCCGCCGGGGGGCGGACAATGAGCAGTTCTTC CASSRRGADNEQFF
few TRBJ2-1 - TRBV10-3 TGTGCCATCGGTGCTAGTTCGGATGTTGAGCAGTTCTTC CAIGASSDVEQFF